The clone carrying this TCR beta chain was counted between two and nine times. Its antigen remains unidentified. This sample is part of a study of T cells in Graves' hyperthyroidism and ophthalmopathy. TCR beta CDR3 region amplification was performed from RNA transcripts. TCR CDR3 regions were first amplified by RT-PCR with HTBI primers. TCRdb fed the multiplex PCR reads into MiXCR, producing one record per CDR3 protein. The table shows fewer than 400,000 distinct CDR3 sequences, with around a sixth occurring only once. Hyperthyroidism of Graves' type that showed no ophthalmopathy progression within 18 months was stable. General study points: Patients with ophthalmopathy were separated from those with stable hyperthyroidism by a 13 V-J model.

CDR3 length equals 14 residues. Germline V gives CDR1 DFQATT, CDR2 SNEGSKA (reference sequence). V was shortened by 0 bases and J by 2 bases, with 11 bases between the two germline ends. This chain links TRBV20-1 with TRBJ2-7, with D maybe TRBD2 (5 bases). This receptor was obtained from a man between 25 and 39 years old with Graves' hyperthyroidism. Sample: blood. The CDR3 sequence is CSARDSESTYEQYF. DNA for the CDR3: TGCAGTGCTAGAGATAGCGAGAGTACCTACGAGCAGTACTTC.